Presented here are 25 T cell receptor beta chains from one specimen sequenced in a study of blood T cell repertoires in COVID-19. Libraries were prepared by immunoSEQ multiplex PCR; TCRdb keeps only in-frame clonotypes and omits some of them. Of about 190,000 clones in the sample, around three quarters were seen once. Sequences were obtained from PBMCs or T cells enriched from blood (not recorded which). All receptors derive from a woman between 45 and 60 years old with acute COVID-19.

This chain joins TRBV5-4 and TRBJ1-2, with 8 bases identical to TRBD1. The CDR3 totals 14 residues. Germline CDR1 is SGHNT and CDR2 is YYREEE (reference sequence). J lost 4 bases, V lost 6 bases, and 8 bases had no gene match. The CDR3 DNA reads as TGTGCCAGCATCGGCCAGGGGGCGGGCTATGGCTACACCTTC. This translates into CASIGQGAGYGYTF. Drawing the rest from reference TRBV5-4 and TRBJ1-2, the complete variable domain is ETGVTQSPTHLIKTRGQQVTLRCSSQSGHNTVSWYQQALGQGPQFIFQYYREEENGRGNFPPRFSGLQFPNYSSELNVNALELDDSALYLCASIGQGAGYGYTFGSGTRLTVV.

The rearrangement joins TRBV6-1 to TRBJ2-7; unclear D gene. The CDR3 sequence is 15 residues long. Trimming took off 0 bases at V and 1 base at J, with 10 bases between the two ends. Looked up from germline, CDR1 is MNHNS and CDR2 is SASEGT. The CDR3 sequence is CASSEAPAGSYEQYV. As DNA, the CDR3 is TGTGCCAGCAGTGAAGCCCCTGCCGGGTCCTACGAGCAGTACGTC.

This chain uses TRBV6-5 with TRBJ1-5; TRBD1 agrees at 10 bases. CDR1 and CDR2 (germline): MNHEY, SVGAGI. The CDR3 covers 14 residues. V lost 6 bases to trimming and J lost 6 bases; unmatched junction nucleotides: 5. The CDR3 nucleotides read TGTGCCAGCAGAACGGGACAGGGGTTTCAGCCCCAGCATTTT. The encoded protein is CASRTGQGFQPQHF.

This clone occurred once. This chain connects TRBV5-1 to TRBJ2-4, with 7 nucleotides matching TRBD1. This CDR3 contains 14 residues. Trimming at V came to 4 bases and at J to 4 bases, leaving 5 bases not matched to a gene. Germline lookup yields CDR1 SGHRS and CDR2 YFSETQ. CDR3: CASSPDRNKNIQYF. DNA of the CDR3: TGCGCCAGCAGCCCGGACAGGAATAAAAACATTCAGTACTTC.

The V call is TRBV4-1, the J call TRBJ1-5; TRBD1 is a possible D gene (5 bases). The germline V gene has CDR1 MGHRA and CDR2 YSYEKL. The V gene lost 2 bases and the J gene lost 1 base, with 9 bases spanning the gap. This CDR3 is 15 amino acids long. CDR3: CASSQYGGSNQPQHF. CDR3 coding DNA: TGCGCCAGCAGCCAATACGGGGGAAGCAATCAGCCCCAGCATTTT.

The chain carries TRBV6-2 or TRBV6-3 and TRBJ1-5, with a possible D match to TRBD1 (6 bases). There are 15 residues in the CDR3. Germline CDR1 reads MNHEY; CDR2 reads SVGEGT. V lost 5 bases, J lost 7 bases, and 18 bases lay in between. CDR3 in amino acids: CASSGRQENDQPQHF. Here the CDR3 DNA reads TGTGCCAGCAGTGGCCGACAGGAGAATGACCAGCCCCAGCATTTT.

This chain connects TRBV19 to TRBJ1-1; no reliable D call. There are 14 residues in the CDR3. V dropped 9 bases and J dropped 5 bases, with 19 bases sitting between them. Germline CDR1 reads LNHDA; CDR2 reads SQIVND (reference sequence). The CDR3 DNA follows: TGTGCCAGCTTAACATGGCAGCGGGGTACTGAAGCTTTCTTT. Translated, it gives CASLTWQRGTEAFF.

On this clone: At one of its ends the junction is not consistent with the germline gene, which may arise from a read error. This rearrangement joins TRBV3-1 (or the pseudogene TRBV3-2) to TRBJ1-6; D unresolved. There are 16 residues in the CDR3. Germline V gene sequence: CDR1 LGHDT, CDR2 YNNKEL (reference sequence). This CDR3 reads CASGQDLELLASPLHF. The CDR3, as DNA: TGTGCCAGCGGCCAAGATCTAGAGCTTCTGGCTTCACCCCTCCACTTT.

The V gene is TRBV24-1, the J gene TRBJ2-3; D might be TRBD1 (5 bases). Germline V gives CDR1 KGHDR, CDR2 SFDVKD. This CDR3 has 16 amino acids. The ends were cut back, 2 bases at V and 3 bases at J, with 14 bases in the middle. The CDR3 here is CATSDSRRVSTDTQYF. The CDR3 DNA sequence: TGTGCCACCAGTGATTCCCGCAGGGTCTCGACAGATACGCAGTATTTT.

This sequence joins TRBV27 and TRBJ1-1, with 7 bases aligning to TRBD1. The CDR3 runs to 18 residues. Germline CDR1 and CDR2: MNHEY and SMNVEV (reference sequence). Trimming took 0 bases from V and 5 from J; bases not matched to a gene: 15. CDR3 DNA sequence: TGTGCCAGCAGTTTATCCCCCCACCAGACAGGGAGGAGTACTGAAGCTTTCTTT. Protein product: CASSLSPHQTGRSTEAFF.

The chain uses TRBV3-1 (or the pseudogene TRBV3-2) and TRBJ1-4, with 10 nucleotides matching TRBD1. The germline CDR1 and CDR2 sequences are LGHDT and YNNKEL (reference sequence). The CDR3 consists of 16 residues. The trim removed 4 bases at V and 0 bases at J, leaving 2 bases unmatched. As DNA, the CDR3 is TGTGCCAGCAGCCCGGACAGGGGGTCAACTAATGAAAAACTGTTTTTT. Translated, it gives CASSPDRGSTNEKLFF.

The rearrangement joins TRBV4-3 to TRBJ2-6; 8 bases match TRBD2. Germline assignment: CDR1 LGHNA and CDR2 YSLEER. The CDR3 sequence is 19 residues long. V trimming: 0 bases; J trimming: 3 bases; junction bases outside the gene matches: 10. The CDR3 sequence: CASSQDPLAAGSGANVLTF. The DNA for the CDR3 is TGCGCCAGCAGCCAAGATCCACTAGCGGCAGGGAGTGGGGCCAACGTCCTGACTTTC.

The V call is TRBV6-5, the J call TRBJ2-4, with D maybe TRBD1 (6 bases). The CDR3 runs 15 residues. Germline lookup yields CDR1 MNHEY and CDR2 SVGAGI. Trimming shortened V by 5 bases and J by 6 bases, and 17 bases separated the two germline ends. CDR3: CASSPEGTLGNIQYF. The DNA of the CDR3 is TGTGCCAGCAGTCCCGAGGGGACATTGGGAAACATTCAGTACTTC.

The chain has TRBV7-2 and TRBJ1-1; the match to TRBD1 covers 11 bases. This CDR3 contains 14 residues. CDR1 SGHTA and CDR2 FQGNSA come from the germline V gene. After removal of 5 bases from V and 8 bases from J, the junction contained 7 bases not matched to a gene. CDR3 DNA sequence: TGTGCCAGCAGCCCCCGGACAGGGGGCGACGAAGCTTTCTTT. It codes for CASSPRTGGDEAFF.

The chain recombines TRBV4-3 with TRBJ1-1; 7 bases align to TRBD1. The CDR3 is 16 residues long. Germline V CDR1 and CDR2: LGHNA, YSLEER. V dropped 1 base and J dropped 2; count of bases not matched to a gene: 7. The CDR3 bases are TGCGCCAGCAGCCAAGCCCCGACAGGGTTTAACACTGAAGCTTTCTTT. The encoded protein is CASSQAPTGFNTEAFF.

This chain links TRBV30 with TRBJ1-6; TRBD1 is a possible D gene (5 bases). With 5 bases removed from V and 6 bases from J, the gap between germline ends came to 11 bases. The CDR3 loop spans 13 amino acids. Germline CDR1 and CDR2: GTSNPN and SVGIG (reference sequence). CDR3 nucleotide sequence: TGTGCCTGGGGGGGGATCCGTAATTCACCCCTCCACTTT. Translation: CAWGGIRNSPLHF.

The CDR3 loop reads CASTPGGTYGYTF. CDR3 nucleotides: TGCGCCAGCACCCCTGGGGGGACCTATGGCTACACCTTC. J is TRBJ1-2 and V is TRBV10-2; tentative D call: TRBD1 (5 bases). Germline lookup yields CDR1 WSHSY and CDR2 SAAADI. Trimming cost V 7 bases and J 4 bases, with 13 bases left between them. The CDR3 consists of 13 residues.

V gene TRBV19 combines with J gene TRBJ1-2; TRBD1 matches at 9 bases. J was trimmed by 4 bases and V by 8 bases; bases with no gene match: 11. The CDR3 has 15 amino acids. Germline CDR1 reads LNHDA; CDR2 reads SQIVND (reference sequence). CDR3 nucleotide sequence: TGTGCCAGTGGCGGACAGGGGATGACTGGCTATGGCTACACCTTC. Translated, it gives CASGGQGMTGYGYTF.

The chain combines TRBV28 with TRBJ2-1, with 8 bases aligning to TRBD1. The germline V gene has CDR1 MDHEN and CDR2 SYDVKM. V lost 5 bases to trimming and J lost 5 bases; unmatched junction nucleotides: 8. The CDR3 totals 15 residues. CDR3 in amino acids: CASSLRDRHNNEQFF. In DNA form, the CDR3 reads TGTGCCAGCAGTCTCCGGGACAGGCATAACAATGAGCAGTTCTTC.

The CDR3 protein is CASSPTGTGINTIYF. DNA of the CDR3: TGTGCCAGCAGCCCCACTGGGACAGGGATAAACACCATATATTTT. This rearrangement joins TRBV28 to TRBJ1-3, with 9 bases matching TRBD1. Germline CDR1 MDHEN, CDR2 SYDVKM. The CDR3 is 15 residues long. With V trimmed by 6 bases and J by 6 bases, 9 bases remained unmatched.

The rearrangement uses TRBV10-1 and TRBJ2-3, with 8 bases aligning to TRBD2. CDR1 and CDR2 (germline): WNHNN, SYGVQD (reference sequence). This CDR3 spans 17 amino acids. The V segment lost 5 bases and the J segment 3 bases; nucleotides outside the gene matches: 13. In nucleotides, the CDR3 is TGCGCCAGCAGTCCTTCCCGGGGGGGCGGAGTGACAGATACGCAGTATTTT. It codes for CASSPSRGGGVTDTQYF.

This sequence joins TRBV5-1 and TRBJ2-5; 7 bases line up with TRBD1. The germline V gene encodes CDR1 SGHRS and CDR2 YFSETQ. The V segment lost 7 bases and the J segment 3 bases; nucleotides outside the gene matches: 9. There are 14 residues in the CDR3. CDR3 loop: CASGPYQGEETQYF. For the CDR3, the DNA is TGCGCCAGCGGCCCTTATCAGGGGGAAGAGACCCAGTACTTC.

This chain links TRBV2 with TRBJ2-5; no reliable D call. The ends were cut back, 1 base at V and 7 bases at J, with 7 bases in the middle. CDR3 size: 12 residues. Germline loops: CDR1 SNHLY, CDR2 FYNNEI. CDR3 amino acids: CASSEERRTQYF. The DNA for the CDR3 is TGTGCCAGCAGTGAAGAAAGGAGGACCCAGTACTTC.

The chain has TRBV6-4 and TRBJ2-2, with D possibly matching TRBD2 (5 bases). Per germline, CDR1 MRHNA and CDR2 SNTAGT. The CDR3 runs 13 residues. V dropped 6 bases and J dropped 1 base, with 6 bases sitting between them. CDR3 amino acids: CASSRENTGELFF. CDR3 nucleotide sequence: TGTGCCAGCAGCCGGGAGAACACCGGGGAGCTGTTTTTT.

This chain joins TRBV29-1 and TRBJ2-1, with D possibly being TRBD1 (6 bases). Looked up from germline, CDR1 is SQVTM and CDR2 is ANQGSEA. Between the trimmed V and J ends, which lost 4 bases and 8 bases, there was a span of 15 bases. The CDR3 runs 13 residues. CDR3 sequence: CSVATGARDEQFF. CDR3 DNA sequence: TGCAGCGTTGCGACAGGCGCTAGGGATGAGCAGTTCTTC.